One sample yielded the 27 T cell receptor beta chains listed below, sequenced in a study of blood T cell repertoires in COVID-19. Some clones are missing from TCRdb's copy, which holds only in-frame ones; the method was immunoSEQ multiplex PCR. The data show around 58,000 clones, 70% to 90% seen once. The sample taken for sequencing was PBMCs or T cells enriched from blood (not recorded which). The receptors here all came from a woman in her 40s with acute COVID-19.

The V and J genes are TRBV7-9 and TRBJ2-7; maybe TRBD1 (5 bases). Germline lookup yields CDR1 SEHNR and CDR2 FQNEAQ (reference sequence). Trimming removed 6 bases from V and 5 bases from J, with 14 bases in between. This CDR3 contains 13 residues. Here the CDR3 DNA reads TGTGCCAGCAGTGATCAGGGAAAGGACGAGCAGTACTTC. Encoded protein: CASSDQGKDEQYF.

This CDR3 is CATSFSAGAKNIQYF. DNA for the CDR3: TGTGCCACCAGCTTCTCAGCGGGGGCCAAAAACATTCAGTACTTC. The rearrangement uses TRBV15 and TRBJ2-4; 7 nucleotides match TRBD2. Germline CDR1 and CDR2: LNHNV and YYDKDF (reference sequence). CDR3 length: 15 residues. V lost 5 bases, J lost 1 base, and 5 bases stayed unmatched.

The V call is TRBV14, the J call TRBJ1-4, with 12 bases matching TRBD1. This CDR3 is built from 16 residues. Germline V gene data show CDR1 as SGHDN and CDR2 as FVKESK. J was trimmed by 6 bases and V by 4 bases; bases with no gene match: 6. CDR3 region: CASSRLGQGADEKLFF. The CDR3 bases are TGTGCCAGCAGCCGACTGGGACAGGGGGCTGATGAAAAACTGTTTTTT.

The chain recombines TRBV5-6 with TRBJ2-3, with a tentative D call TRBD1 (6 bases). V was clipped by 0 bases and J by 4 bases, with 12 bases between them. This CDR3 contains 15 residues. Germline V gene lookup returns CDR1 SGHDT and CDR2 YYEEEE. In DNA form, the CDR3 reads TGTGCCAGCAGCTTGGCCAGGGGTAGGGCAGATACGCAGTATTTT. Amino acids: CASSLARGRADTQYF. The full variable domain, rest sourced from reference TRBV5-6 and TRBJ2-3, is DAGVTQSPTHLIKTRGQQVTLRCSPKSGHDTVSWYQQALGQGPQFIFQYYEEEERQRGNFPDRFSGHQFPNYSSELNVNALLLGDSALYLCASSLARGRADTQYFGPGTRLTVL.

The V and J genes are TRBV6-1 and TRBJ2-3; D is undetermined. The CDR3 loop spans 14 amino acids. V was shortened by 1 base and J by 0 bases, with 5 bases between the two germline ends. CDR1 MNHNS and CDR2 SASEGT come from the germline V gene. The CDR3 region has the DNA TGTGCCAGCAGTGAAGTCTACAGCACAGATACGCAGTATTTT. Residues: CASSEVYSTDTQYF.

The V and J genes are TRBV28 and TRBJ2-1; perhaps TRBD2 as D (6 bases). Germline-derived CDR1 and CDR2 are MDHEN and SYDVKM. Trimming took off 4 bases at V and 4 bases at J, with 11 bases between the two ends. The CDR3 has 14 amino acids. In DNA form, the CDR3 reads TGTGCCAGCAGTTCTACTAGCAATTACAATGAGCAGTTCTTC. Translation: CASSSTSNYNEQFF.

V is TRBV3-1 (or the pseudogene TRBV3-2) and J is TRBJ1-2, with TRBD1 identical over 7 bases. There are 14 residues in the CDR3. The germline gives CDR1 LGHDT, CDR2 YNNKEL (reference sequence). Unmatched junction bases numbered 9, after V lost 1 base and J lost 10 bases. CDR3 loop: CASSQVQTGTDYTF. In nucleotides, the CDR3 is TGTGCCAGCAGCCAAGTGCAGACCGGGACAGACTACACCTTC.

This clone was seen a single time. This chain uses TRBV7-8 with TRBJ1-2; D unclear. Trimming took off 5 bases at V and 5 bases at J, with 12 bases between the two ends. The CDR3 totals 13 residues. CDR1 is SGHVS and CDR2 is FQNEAQ in the germline V gene. The CDR3 reads CASSLTETYGYTF. The DNA for the CDR3 is TGTGCCAGCAGCCTCACTGAGACTTATGGCTACACCTTC.

V and J are TRBV3-1 (or the pseudogene TRBV3-2) and TRBJ1-1; D not resolved. V dropped 1 base and J dropped 6 bases, with 9 bases sitting between them. The CDR3 runs to 13 residues. Germline-derived CDR1 and CDR2 are LGHDT and YNNKEL (reference sequence). The CDR3 nucleotides are TGTGCCAGCAGCCAAGTGCGGCGAGCTGAAGCTTTCTTT. Translation gives CASSQVRRAEAFF.

This chain uses TRBV19 with TRBJ2-5; tentative D call: TRBD1 (7 bases). The germline V gene encodes CDR1 LNHDA and CDR2 SQIVND (reference sequence). Deletions cut 5 bases from V and 2 bases from J, with 15 bases between. The CDR3 loop spans 15 amino acids. CDR3 sequence: CASSGQARGQETQYF. CDR3 in DNA: TGTGCCAGTAGTGGACAGGCCCGGGGGCAAGAGACCCAGTACTTC.

This rearrangement joins TRBV6-4 to TRBJ1-5; 9 bases are a match to TRBD1. This CDR3 has 14 residues. The ends lost 6 bases at V and 3 bases at J; junction bases unmatched: 3. From germline, CDR1 is MRHNA and CDR2 SNTAGT. Written as DNA, the CDR3 is TGTGCCAGCAGGGGGACAGGGCCCAATCAGCCCCAGCATTTT. It is translated as CASRGTGPNQPQHF.

DNA for the CDR3: TGTGCCAGTAGTATAGGGAGGGAGACTACGCAGTATTTT. Amino acid sequence: CASSIGRETTQYF. The chain combines TRBV19 with TRBJ2-3; a weak D match, TRBD2 (6 bases). CDR1 is LNHDA and CDR2 is SQIVND in the germline V gene (reference sequence). The CDR3 totals 13 residues. Trimming shortened V by 1 base and J by 8 bases, and 10 bases separated the two germline ends. Using reference TRBV19 and TRBJ2-3 for the parts outside the CDR3, the full variable domain is DGGITQSPKYLFRKEGQNVTLSCEQNLNHDAMYWYRQDPGQGLRLIYYSQIVNDFQKGDIAEGYSVSREKKESFPLTVTSAQKNPTAFYLCASSIGRETTQYFGPGTRLTVL.

This sequence joins TRBV3-1 (or the pseudogene TRBV3-2) and TRBJ2-1, with a possible D match to TRBD2 (6 bases). The CDR3 has 15 residues. Germline-derived CDR1 and CDR2 are LGHDT and YNNKEL (reference sequence). Trimming removed 3 bases at V and 3 bases at J, with 12 bases between. CDR3 bases: TGTGCCAGCAGCCAGGAGCGGGCGGTCTACAATGAGCAGTTCTTC. Protein product: CASSQERAVYNEQFF.

The chain uses TRBV19 and TRBJ1-1; no firm D call. The CDR3 covers 16 residues. The germline V gene encodes CDR1 LNHDA and CDR2 SQIVND (reference sequence). Trimming removed 4 bases at V and 0 bases at J, with 15 bases between. The CDR3 sequence: CASSTSRRVMNTEAFF. The CDR3 DNA follows: TGTGCCAGTAGTACCTCCCGGAGGGTCATGAACACTGAAGCTTTCTTT. The full variable domain, rest sourced from reference TRBV19 and TRBJ1-1, is DGGITQSPKYLFRKEGQNVTLSCEQNLNHDAMYWYRQDPGQGLRLIYYSQIVNDFQKGDIAEGYSVSREKKESFPLTVTSAQKNPTAFYLCASSTSRRVMNTEAFFGQGTRLTVV.

This rearrangement joins TRBV7-2 to TRBJ1-5; possibly TRBD1 for D (6 bases). V lost 1 base to trimming and J lost 10 bases, with 17 bases between them. The CDR3 is 15 residues long. Looked up from germline, CDR1 is SGHTA and CDR2 is FQGNSA. The DNA of the CDR3 is TGTGCCAGCAGCTTAGTCGGCAGGGGATTGGAACCCCAGCATTTT. Amino acids: CASSLVGRGLEPQHF.

The rearrangement links TRBV28 to TRBJ2-1, with D perhaps TRBD2 (5 bases). Trimming took 1 base from V and 10 from J, leaving 5 bases between them. CDR1 is MDHEN and CDR2 is SYDVKM in the germline V gene. This CDR3 spans 11 amino acids. The CDR3 DNA is TGTGCCAGCAGTTTATCGGGGGAGCAGTTCTTC. Protein: CASSLSGEQFF.

The rearrangement joins TRBV19 to TRBJ2-1, with D perhaps TRBD1 (6 bases). There are 13 residues in the CDR3. Germline loops: CDR1 LNHDA, CDR2 SQIVND (reference sequence). Between the trimmed V and J ends, which lost 3 bases and 7 bases, there was a span of 10 bases. The CDR3 region has the DNA TGTGCCAGTAGTATTTGGACAGAGAATGAGCAGTTCTTC. Protein: CASSIWTENEQFF.

The rearrangement uses TRBV29-1 and TRBJ2-3; TRBD2 aligns across 7 bases. J was trimmed by 4 bases and V by 3 bases; bases with no gene match: 7. The CDR3 is 14 residues long. CDR1 and CDR2 (germline): SQVTM, ANQGSEA. The CDR3 coding sequence is TGCAGCGTTGAGCTGCGGGAGTTGCCAGATACGCAGTATTTT. Translating it yields CSVELRELPDTQYF.

The rearrangement uses TRBV5-1 and TRBJ2-3; the match to TRBD2 covers 9 bases. Per germline, CDR1 SGHRS and CDR2 YFSETQ. The J segment lost 0 bases and the V segment lost 0 bases, leaving 8 bases of the junction unmatched. The CDR3 sequence is 18 residues long. The CDR3 sequence: CASSLESGRLPSTDTQYF. DNA of the CDR3: TGCGCCAGCAGCTTGGAAAGCGGGAGGCTCCCTAGCACAGATACGCAGTATTTT.

The chain joins TRBV18 to TRBJ1-1; D might be TRBD1 (6 bases). There are 14 residues in the CDR3. The V end was cut by 3 bases, the J end by 1 base, with 9 bases between. Germline CDR1 reads KGHSH; CDR2 reads LQKENI. The CDR3 sequence is CASSPGQPNTEAFF. In DNA, the CDR3 is TGTGCCAGCTCACCCGGACAGCCGAACACTGAAGCTTTCTTT.

This clone was found a few times. The CDR3 DNA is TGCAGTGCTAGTCCCGGGGATACGCAGTATTTT. Its protein is CSASPGDTQYF. The genes are TRBV20-1 and TRBJ2-3, with D unclear. The CDR3 covers 11 residues. Germline V lookup: CDR1 DFQATT, CDR2 SNEGSKA (reference sequence). V shed 3 bases and J shed 6 bases, with 7 bases lying between them.

The chain joins TRBV27 to TRBJ1-2; D is unresolved. Germline-derived CDR1 and CDR2 are MNHEY and SMNVEV (reference sequence). CDR3 length: 13 residues. V was trimmed by 8 bases and J by 3 bases, leaving 13 bases between them. The chain's CDR3 is CASGPRGYYGYTF. CDR3 DNA: TGTGCCAGCGGCCCCCGCGGATACTATGGCTACACCTTC.

V usage is TRBV10-3 and J usage is TRBJ2-1; the match to TRBD1 covers 7 bases. Germline V lookup: CDR1 ENHRY, CDR2 SYGVKD. V was pared by 2 bases and J by 0 bases, with 10 bases of the junction left unmatched. The CDR3 consists of 18 residues. CDR3 sequence reads: CAISERNRWDSSYNEQFF. The CDR3 DNA reads as TGTGCCATCAGTGAGCGGAATAGGTGGGACAGCTCCTACAATGAGCAGTTCTTC.

CDR3 DNA: TGTGCCAGCAGCGTAGGACTAGCGGGAAGGTACGAGCAGTACTTC. Translated: CASSVGLAGRYEQYF. The chain has TRBV9 and TRBJ2-7; 11 bases line up with TRBD2. The CDR3 is 15 residues long. Looked up from germline, CDR1 is SGDLS and CDR2 is YYNGEE. V lost 0 bases to trimming and J lost 4 bases; unmatched junction nucleotides: 3.

The chain links TRBV5-4 to TRBJ2-5; 8 bases map to TRBD2. Germline V gene sequence: CDR1 SGHNT, CDR2 YYREEE (reference sequence). Unmatched junction bases numbered 7, after V lost 0 bases and J lost 3 bases. The CDR3 has 16 residues. This chain's CDR3 is CASSLDGGGPEETQYF. Here the CDR3 DNA reads TGTGCCAGCAGCTTGGATGGCGGGGGGCCCGAAGAGACCCAGTACTTC.

This clone was detected a few times. CDR3 DNA: TGCGCCAGCAGTGCCAGGACTCAAAACACCGGGGAGCTGTTTTTT. Translating it yields CASSARTQNTGELFF. The rearrangement uses TRBV10-1 and TRBJ2-2, with D perhaps TRBD2 (5 bases). CDR3 length: 15 amino acids. Germline lookup yields CDR1 WNHNN and CDR2 SYGVQD (reference sequence). V was shortened by 4 bases and J by 2 bases, with 11 bases between the two germline ends.

V is TRBV10-3 and J is TRBJ2-1; the D gene is possibly TRBD1 (6 bases). Trimming cost V 0 bases and J 6 bases, with 12 bases left between them. Germline V gene data show CDR1 as ENHRY and CDR2 as SYGVKD. CDR3 length equals 15 residues. CDR3 nucleotide sequence: TGTGCCATCAGTGAGTCGACTCCAGGGGTCAATGAGCAGTTCTTC. Protein product: CAISESTPGVNEQFF.